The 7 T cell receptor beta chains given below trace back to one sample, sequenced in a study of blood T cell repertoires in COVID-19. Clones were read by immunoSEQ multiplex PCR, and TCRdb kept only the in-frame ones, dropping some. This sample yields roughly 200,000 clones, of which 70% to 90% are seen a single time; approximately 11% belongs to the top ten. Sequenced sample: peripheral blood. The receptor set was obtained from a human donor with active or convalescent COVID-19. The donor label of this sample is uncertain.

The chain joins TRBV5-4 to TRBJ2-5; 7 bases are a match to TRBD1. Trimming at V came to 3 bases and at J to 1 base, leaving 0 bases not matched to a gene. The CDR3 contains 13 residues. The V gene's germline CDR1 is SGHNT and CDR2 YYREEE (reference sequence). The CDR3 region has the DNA TGTGCCAGCAGCTGGGACAGCCAAGAGACCCAGTACTTC. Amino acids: CASSWDSQETQYF.

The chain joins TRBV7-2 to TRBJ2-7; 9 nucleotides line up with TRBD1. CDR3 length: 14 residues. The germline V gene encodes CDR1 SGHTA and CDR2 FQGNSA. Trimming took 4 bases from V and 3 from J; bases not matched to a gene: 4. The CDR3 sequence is CASSSDRGIYEQYF. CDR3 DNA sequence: TGTGCCAGCAGCTCCGACAGGGGGATCTACGAGCAGTACTTC.

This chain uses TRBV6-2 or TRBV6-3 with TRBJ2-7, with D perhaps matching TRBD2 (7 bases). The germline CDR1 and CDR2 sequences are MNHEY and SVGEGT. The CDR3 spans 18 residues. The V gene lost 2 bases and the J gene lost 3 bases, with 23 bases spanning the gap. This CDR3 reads CASSYEAGASDTFYEQYF. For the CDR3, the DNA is TGTGCCAGCAGTTACGAGGCGGGGGCCTCAGATACCTTCTACGAGCAGTACTTC.

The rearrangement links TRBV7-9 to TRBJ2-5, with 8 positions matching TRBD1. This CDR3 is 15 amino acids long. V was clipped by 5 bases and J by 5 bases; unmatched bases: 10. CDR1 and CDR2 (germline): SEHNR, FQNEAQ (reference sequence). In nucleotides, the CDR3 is TGTGCCAGCAGCCTTGGACAGGGTGCTGCGGAGACCCAGTACTTC. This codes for CASSLGQGAAETQYF.

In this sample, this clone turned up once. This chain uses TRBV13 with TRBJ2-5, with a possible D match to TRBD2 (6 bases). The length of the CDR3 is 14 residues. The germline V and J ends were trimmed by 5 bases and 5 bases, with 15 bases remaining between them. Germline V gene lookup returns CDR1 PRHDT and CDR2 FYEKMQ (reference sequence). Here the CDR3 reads CASSPRTIGETQYF. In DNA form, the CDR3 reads TGTGCCAGCAGCCCCAGGACTATCGGGGAGACCCAGTACTTC.

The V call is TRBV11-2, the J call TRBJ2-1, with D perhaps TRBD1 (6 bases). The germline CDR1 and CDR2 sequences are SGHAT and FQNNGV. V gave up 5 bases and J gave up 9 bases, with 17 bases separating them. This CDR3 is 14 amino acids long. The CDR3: CASSLITGGTEQFF. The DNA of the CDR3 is TGTGCCAGCAGCCTCATTACTGGGGGCACTGAGCAGTTCTTC.

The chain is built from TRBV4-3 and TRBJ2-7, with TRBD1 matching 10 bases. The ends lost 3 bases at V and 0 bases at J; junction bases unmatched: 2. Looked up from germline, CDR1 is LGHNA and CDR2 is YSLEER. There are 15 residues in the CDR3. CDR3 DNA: TGCGCCAGCAGCCACAGGACAGGGGGCTCCTACGAGCAGTACTTC. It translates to CASSHRTGGSYEQYF.